These 22 T cell receptor beta chains were sequenced from one sample in a study of regulatory T cells in long-lasting Graves disease (dated by TCRdb to 2020 to 2023). The library was produced with multiplex PCR. The data were produced on an Illumina HiSeq 4000. CDR3 regions were amplified by Arm-PCR with iRepertoire HTBI primers to construct TCR beta libraries. Using fastp at Q25 and MiXCR, TCRdb reprocessed the public reads and kept productive beta chains. All rows with the same CDR3 protein become a single entry with the most common DNA and genes. This sample holds 350,000 to 450,000 distinct CDR3 sequences; around 20% were observed only once. Together, the top ten hold around 15% of the sample. Interpreted using the paper, the time point label stands for: persistent/refractory GD, antithyroid drugs over 5 years with positive TRAb. For both TCR sequencing and RNA sequencing, RNA was extracted from PBMCs in TRIzol.

This sample comprised peripheral blood mononuclear cells (PBMCs), obtained when the disease was refractory, from a patient treated with antithyroid drugs. These receptors originate from a female donor with Graves disease.

The table lists this clonotype with a few counts. The J gene is TRBJ1-2, the V gene TRBV20-1; D remains unclear. The ends were cut back, 5 bases at V and 8 bases at J, with 18 bases in the middle. Germline CDR1 reads DFQATT; CDR2 reads SNEGSKA (reference sequence). CDR3 length: 13 amino acids. CDR3 region: CSALPTALGGYTF. The DNA of the CDR3 is TGCAGTGCTCTACCTACAGCTCTAGGCGGCTACACCTTC.

This clonotype has ten or more counts. J is TRBJ2-2 and V is TRBV20-1; D unresolved. V dropped 4 bases and J dropped 3 bases, with 6 bases sitting between them. Germline assignment: CDR1 DFQATT and CDR2 SNEGSKA (reference sequence). This CDR3 comprises 12 residues. CDR3 sequence: CSATSDTGELFF. DNA for the CDR3: TGCAGTGCTACTTCGGACACCGGGGAGCTGTTTTTT.

This clonotype was seen ten or more times. The CDR3 here is CASSGRVAFYEQYF. CDR3 in DNA: TGTGCCAGCAGTGGGCGGGTAGCCTTCTACGAGCAGTACTTC. The rearrangement joins TRBV28 to TRBJ2-7; weak D call: TRBD2 (5 bases). Trimming pared 5 bases from V and 3 bases from J, leaving 14 bases between. Germline V gives CDR1 MDHEN, CDR2 SYDVKM. CDR3 size: 14 residues.

This clonotype has ten or more counts. CDR3 DNA sequence: TGTGCCGTCCAGGGTTTGCGGGAAACCGGTGAGACCCAGTACTTC. As protein: CAVQGLRETGETQYF. The chain joins TRBV28 to TRBJ2-5, with D possibly matching TRBD2 (6 bases). The CDR3 runs to 15 residues. V was trimmed by 11 bases and J by 5 bases, leaving 24 bases between them. CDR1 MDHEN and CDR2 SYDVKM come from the germline V gene.

This clonotype occurred many times. The chain employs TRBV7-8 and TRBJ1-2, with 7 bases matching TRBD1. This CDR3 is built from 14 residues. CDR1 SGHVS and CDR2 FQNEAQ come from the germline V gene. V shed 0 bases and J 7 bases; nucleotides not matched to a gene: 5. The CDR3: CASSLAWDSSGYTF. The CDR3 bases are TGTGCCAGCAGCTTAGCCTGGGACAGCTCTGGCTACACCTTC.

This clonotype was observed at least ten times. The rearrangement uses TRBV6-1 and TRBJ1-1, with a possible D match to TRBD1 (6 bases). Per the germline V gene, CDR1 is MNHNS and CDR2 is SASEGT. CDR3 length equals 12 residues. V was clipped by 8 bases and J by 8 bases, with 15 bases between them. CDR3 coding DNA: TGTGCCAGCGGGGCGTCAACAGGGGAAGCTTTCTTT. Its translation: CASGASTGEAFF.

The V and J genes are TRBV12-3 or TRBV12-4 and TRBJ2-1, with 8 nucleotides matching TRBD1. Losses at the gene ends were 5 bases for V and 2 bases for J; bases not matched to a gene: 2. This CDR3 spans 14 amino acids. The CDR3 is CASSLGQAYNEQFF. In DNA, the CDR3 is TGTGCCAGCAGTCTGGGACAGGCCTACAATGAGCAGTTCTTC.

The rearrangement uses TRBV19 and TRBJ2-4, with D perhaps TRBD2 (5 bases). The CDR3 is 16 residues long. Trimming shortened V by 0 bases and J by 6 bases, and 15 bases separated the two germline ends. Per the germline V gene, CDR1 is LNHDA and CDR2 is SQIVND (reference sequence). DNA for the CDR3: TGTGCCAGTAGTATAGATCACGGAAAAGGGAGAAACATTCAGTACTTC. It translates to CASSIDHGKGRNIQYF.

In its sample, this clonotype was seen a few times. The CDR3 DNA is TGTGCCAGCAGTGAATCAGACAGGGTCACTCAGCCCCAGCATTTT. Its protein product is CASSESDRVTQPQHF. This chain joins TRBV6-1 and TRBJ1-5; 7 positions match TRBD1. CDR1 and CDR2 from the germline V gene are MNHNS and SASEGT. After removal of 2 bases from V and 6 bases from J, the junction contained 7 bases not matched to a gene. This CDR3 region has 15 residues.

This clonotype has only a few counts. V usage is TRBV9 and J usage is TRBJ2-7, with D possibly called TRBD1 or TRBD2 (5 bases each). V lost 0 bases, J lost 6 bases, and 10 bases lay in between. This CDR3 is built from 13 residues. CDR1 SGDLS and CDR2 YYNGEE come from the germline V gene. In DNA form, the CDR3 reads TGTGCCAGCAGCGTAGAGGGACCGACCGAGCAGTACTTC. Translation gives CASSVEGPTEQYF.

This clonotype was observed many times. The chain has TRBV11-2 and TRBJ2-2, with unresolved D. The germline V and J ends were trimmed by 4 bases and 6 bases, with 6 bases remaining between them. The germline V gene has CDR1 SGHAT and CDR2 FQNNGV. The CDR3 contains 12 residues. The CDR3 DNA sequence: TGTGCCAGCAGCTCCTCTGCCGGGGAGCTGTTTTTT. Its protein product is CASSSSAGELFF.

This chain joins TRBV12-3 or TRBV12-4 and TRBJ1-5, with TRBD1 as a possible D gene (6 bases). The CDR3 loop spans 14 amino acids. Trimming took off 5 bases at V and 1 base at J, with 9 bases between the two ends. The CDR3 loop is CASSPGTSNQPQHF. The CDR3 DNA is TGTGCCAGCAGTCCCGGGACAAGCAATCAGCCCCAGCATTTT.

This clonotype was counted only a few times. Just one base apart from a much larger clone, this may be a read error. The V call is TRBV2, the J call TRBJ2-5, with D possibly called TRBD1 or TRBD2 (6 bases each). Trimming shortened V by 6 bases and J by 5 bases, and 16 bases separated the two germline ends. CDR1 and CDR2 (germline): SNHLY, FYNNEI. This CDR3 contains 14 residues. This CDR3 is CASRGATGGETQYF. The CDR3 DNA is TGTGCCAGCAGGGGGGCGACTGGGGGGGAGACCCAGTACTTC.

The J gene is TRBJ1-2, the V gene TRBV5-4, with D possibly being TRBD1 (5 bases). Germline CDR1 reads SGHNT; CDR2 reads YYREEE (reference sequence). Deletions cut 4 bases from V and 5 bases from J, with 9 bases between. The CDR3 is 12 residues long. The CDR3 DNA sequence: TGTGCCAGCAGCGCTGACAGATATGGCTACACCTTC. Translated: CASSADRYGYTF. The variable domain in full, with the rest retrieved from reference TRBV5-4 and TRBJ1-2, is ETGVTQSPTHLIKTRGQQVTLRCSSQSGHNTVSWYQQALGQGPQFIFQYYREEENGRGNFPPRFSGLQFPNYSSELNVNALELDDSALYLCASSADRYGYTFGSGTRLTVV.

The table lists this clonotype with a count of one. V usage is TRBV10-1 and J usage is TRBJ2-1; D is tentatively TRBD1 or TRBD2 (5 bases each). The CDR3 loop spans 12 amino acids. CDR1 is WNHNN, CDR2 SYGVQD, per germline (reference sequence). V shed 0 bases and J shed 11 bases, with 8 bases lying between them. The CDR3 nucleotides are TGCGCCAGCAGTGAGTCTGAGGGGAAGCAGTTCTTC. Its translation: CASSESEGKQFF.

This clonotype was observed a handful of times. The gene calls are TRBV15 and TRBJ2-2; TRBD1 matches at 9 bases. The CDR3 contains 15 residues. V lost 2 bases, J lost 4 bases, and 2 bases stayed unmatched. The germline gives CDR1 LNHNV, CDR2 YYDKDF (reference sequence). The CDR3 loop is CATSRKGQGTGELFF. CDR3 DNA: TGTGCCACCAGCAGAAAGGGACAGGGCACCGGGGAGCTGTTTTTT.

Points on this clonotype: A read error may be the cause here, since a much bigger clone is one base away. The chain uses TRBV6-5 and TRBJ2-2; D unresolved. Germline V lookup: CDR1 MNHEY, CDR2 SVGAGI. The CDR3 spans 14 residues. Trimming pared 2 bases from V and 1 base from J, leaving 5 bases between. CDR3 protein: CASSYTRNTGELFF. The CDR3 bases are TGTGCCAGCAGTTACACCCGGAACACCGGGGAGCTGTTTTTT.

This chain joins TRBV30 and TRBJ1-5; no definite D call. Germline lookup yields CDR1 GTSNPN and CDR2 SVGIG (reference sequence). The CDR3 consists of 14 residues. Trimming stripped 1 base from V and 4 bases from J, with 11 bases between. The CDR3 here is CAWSEGSGNQPQHF. The CDR3 coding sequence is TGTGCCTGGAGTGAAGGGTCTGGTAATCAGCCCCAGCATTTT.

About this clonotype: A much larger clone differs by one base, so this may be a read error. This rearrangement joins TRBV2 to TRBJ1-5, with D unresolved. The V end lost 2 bases, the J end lost 8 bases, and 10 bases lay between the germline ends. The CDR3 spans 13 residues. Germline CDR1 and CDR2: SNHLY and FYNNEI. The CDR3 loop reads CASSEWSSKPQHF. The CDR3 DNA reads TGTGCCAGCAGTGAATGGAGTTCGAAGCCCCAGCATTTT.

A few counts support this clonotype. This chain links TRBV20-1 with TRBJ2-2; D perhaps matches TRBD2 (6 bases). The V gene's germline CDR1 is DFQATT and CDR2 SNEGSKA (reference sequence). Deletions cut 4 bases from V and 4 bases from J, with 13 bases between. The length of the CDR3 is 14 residues. The CDR3 spells CSATSGLFTGELFF. DNA of the CDR3: TGCAGTGCTACGAGCGGGTTGTTCACCGGGGAGCTGTTTTTT.

V usage is TRBV2 and J usage is TRBJ2-1, with D unclear. CDR3 length: 13 amino acids. Germline V gives CDR1 SNHLY, CDR2 FYNNEI. V lost 0 bases and J 6 bases, leaving 6 bases between the germline ends. The CDR3 reads CASSEASRNEQFF. CDR3 DNA: TGTGCCAGCAGTGAAGCTTCGCGCAATGAGCAGTTCTTC.

There are many counts of this clonotype. This rearrangement joins TRBV11-1 to TRBJ1-1; D not resolved. V was clipped by 5 bases and J by 0 bases, with 13 bases between them. The CDR3 loop spans 15 amino acids. Germline V gene sequence: CDR1 SGHAT, CDR2 FQDESV (reference sequence). The CDR3 coding sequence is TGTGCCAGCAGCAGTGTCGGCGCCGTGAACACTGAAGCTTTCTTT. It encodes CASSSVGAVNTEAFF.